This record concerns one T cell receptor (beta chain) sequence. The method was immunoSEQ multiplex PCR; TCRdb's version includes in-frame clones alone and lacks a portion of them. The repertoire holds about 76,000 clones, about nine tenths seen once, with approximately 1.6% in the top ten. The data stem from a study of blood T cell repertoires in COVID-19. The overall study: PBMCs, B-cell-depleted T cells, or T cells were the source of the cDNA or gDNA that made up the material.

There are 12 residues in the CDR3. Germline CDR1 reads KGHDR; CDR2 reads SFDVKD. The V gene lost 5 bases and the J gene lost 7 bases, with 8 bases spanning the gap. The genes are TRBV24-1 and TRBJ2-1; TRBD2 might be the D (5 bases). What was sequenced was peripheral blood. This clonotype originated in a middle-aged man with acute or convalescent COVID-19. The chain's CDR3 is CATSASSNEQFF. CDR3 nucleotide sequence: TGTGCCACCAGTGCTAGCTCGAATGAGCAGTTCTTC.